This T cell receptor (beta chain) originates from a study of CD8 T cells in ankylosing spondylitis. V was pared by 3 bases and J by 3 bases, with 7 bases of the junction left unmatched. This CDR3 contains 15 residues. The germline gives CDR1 DFQATT, CDR2 SNEGSKA (reference sequence). This clonotype was picked up many times. Libraries of TCR beta came from quantitative 5'-RACE with molecular barcodes. A single record per CDR3 protein comes from TCRdb applying MiXCR to the 5' RACE reads. The data contain some 220,000 distinct CDR3 sequences, 8% to 10% of them singletons. The chain has TRBV20-1 and TRBJ2-2; 7 bases match TRBD1. Sequencing was done on a sample of blood, either unsorted or a sorted T cell fraction (not recorded which). The source of this sequence is a female donor with ankylosing spondylitis or in good health (not recorded which). CDR3 DNA: TGCAGTGCTAGTCTCCGGGACAGATACACCGGGGAGCTGTTTTTT. Its protein is CSASLRDRYTGELFF.